Presented here are 24 T cell receptor beta chains from one specimen sequenced in a study of blood T cell repertoires in COVID-19 (dated by TCRdb to 2018 to 2021). Libraries came from the immunoSEQ multiplex PCR assay. TCRdb took over this immuneACCESS table, retaining in-frame rearrangements with V and J assigned. Such tables are incomplete; in checked studies, under half of the missing clones stem from an unresolved V gene, and the remainder is unexplained. Present in this sample are fewer than 250,000 clones, around 90% of which were seen just once. In total, the top ten clones hold around 0.85% of the sample. The sample was peripheral blood. The origin of the receptors is a man aged 60-69 years with COVID-19, enrolled during active disease.

The chain recombines TRBV2 with TRBJ2-7; 11 bases are shared with TRBD2. This CDR3 has 15 residues. The V gene's germline CDR1 is SNHLY and CDR2 FYNNEI. V lost 6 bases, J lost 1 base, and 5 bases stayed unmatched. DNA for the CDR3: TGTGCCAGCAGGAGCGGGACTAGCGGTTCCTACGAGCAGTACTTC. Amino acids: CASRSGTSGSYEQYF.

The V and J genes are TRBV11-2 and TRBJ2-7; tentatively, D is TRBD1 (6 bases). Germline V lookup: CDR1 SGHAT, CDR2 FQNNGV. The CDR3 has 15 amino acids. V was trimmed by 1 base and J by 0 bases, leaving 10 bases between them. The CDR3 sequence is CASSLGTGSSYEQYF. CDR3 bases: TGTGCCAGCAGCTTAGGAACAGGGAGCTCCTACGAGCAGTACTTC.

V gene TRBV19 combines with J gene TRBJ2-3, with 11 bases lining up with TRBD1. Trimming at V came to 6 bases and at J to 6 bases, leaving 5 bases not matched to a gene. CDR3 size: 14 residues. Germline V gene sequence: CDR1 LNHDA, CDR2 SQIVND (reference sequence). This CDR3 reads CASSRTGGADTQYF. CDR3 coding DNA: TGTGCCAGTAGCCGGACAGGGGGCGCGGATACGCAGTATTTT.

V is TRBV27 and J is TRBJ2-7; a possible D gene is TRBD2 (5 bases). Germline V gene lookup returns CDR1 MNHEY and CDR2 SMNVEV (reference sequence). V was clipped by 3 bases and J by 1 base, with 7 bases between them. The CDR3 has 13 residues. CDR3 sequence reads: CASSLRASYEQYF. DNA for the CDR3: TGTGCCAGCAGTTTGCGGGCTTCCTACGAGCAGTACTTC.

This chain connects TRBV12-3 or TRBV12-4 to TRBJ2-1, with a weak D call TRBD2 (6 bases). The CDR3 sequence is 13 residues long. The germline V and J ends were trimmed by 10 bases and 6 bases, with 16 bases remaining between them. In DNA form, the CDR3 reads TGTGCCATCCGCATCGGGGGTTCCAATGAGCAGTTCTTC. It specifies CAIRIGGSNEQFF.

In this sample, this clone turned up a few times. The chain combines TRBV4-2 with TRBJ2-7; 10 bases are shared with TRBD1. Trimming removed 4 bases from V and 5 bases from J; junction bases left unmatched: 11. The CDR3 spans 16 residues. Germline V CDR1 and CDR2: LGHNA, YNFKEQ. CDR3 in amino acids: CASSPRAGTGVHEQYF. The CDR3 nucleotides read TGTGCCAGCAGCCCAAGAGCCGGGACAGGGGTCCACGAGCAGTACTTC.

This clone was detected a few times. The CDR3 DNA reads as TGTGCCAGTAGTATAGGAGGGACAGGGATTAACCAAGAGACCCAGTACTTC. This sequence encodes CASSIGGTGINQETQYF. V usage is TRBV19 and J usage is TRBJ2-5, with 9 bases matching TRBD1. V shed 1 base, J shed 0 bases, and the junction held 6 bases outside the gene matches. Germline loops: CDR1 LNHDA, CDR2 SQIVND (reference sequence). The CDR3 covers 17 residues.

As for this clone: The same CDR3 is also encoded by other DNA sequences in this sample. The chain joins TRBV18 to TRBJ2-3, with TRBD2 matching 8 bases. Germline V gene lookup returns CDR1 KGHSH and CDR2 LQKENI. This CDR3 spans 14 amino acids. After removal of 3 bases from V and 5 bases from J, the junction contained 4 bases not matched to a gene. The CDR3 sequence is CASSPGLAGDTQYF. CDR3 in DNA: TGTGCCAGCTCACCCGGGCTAGCGGGAGATACGCAGTATTTT.

The V and J genes are TRBV18 and TRBJ2-2; D gene uncertain. V lost 6 bases and J lost 7, with 18 bases in between. Per germline, CDR1 KGHSH and CDR2 LQKENI. This CDR3 is 15 amino acids long. The CDR3 nucleotides are TGTGCCAGCTCCCAGAGACACCCCTTAGTCGGGGAGCTGTTTTTT. It specifies CASSQRHPLVGELFF.

V and J are TRBV27 and TRBJ2-3; 9 bases match TRBD2. This CDR3 has 15 residues. The V segment lost 8 bases and the J segment 7 bases; nucleotides outside the gene matches: 13. CDR1 and CDR2 from the germline V gene are MNHEY and SMNVEV (reference sequence). The CDR3 DNA reads as TGTGCCAGCCAAGGACTAGCGATCGACTTAAATACGCAGTATTTT. Protein sequence: CASQGLAIDLNTQYF.

The chain combines TRBV5-1 with TRBJ1-2; TRBD1 aligns across 11 bases. Germline loops: CDR1 SGHRS, CDR2 YFSETQ. This CDR3 contains 14 residues. V shed 1 base, J shed 7 bases, and the junction held 3 bases outside the gene matches. CDR3 coding DNA: TGCGCCAGCAGCTTGAGGACAGGGGGCTTTGGCTACACCTTC. Amino acid sequence: CASSLRTGGFGYTF.

V gene TRBV13 combines with J gene TRBJ2-7; TRBD1 matches 7 bases. Germline values: CDR1 PRHDT, CDR2 FYEKMQ (reference sequence). Losses at the gene ends were 4 bases for V and 1 base for J; bases not matched to a gene: 10. The CDR3 has 16 amino acids. This CDR3 reads CASSSTRAGGSYEQYF. The CDR3 bases are TGTGCCAGCAGCTCCACCAGGGCAGGGGGTTCCTACGAGCAGTACTTC.

The CDR3 DNA sequence: TGTGCCAGCAGGTACACAGGGAACGGAAACACCATATATTTT. Translated, it gives CASRYTGNGNTIYF. This chain links TRBV7-2 with TRBJ1-3; D possibly corresponds to TRBD1 (6 bases). The CDR3 totals 14 residues. Trimming shortened V by 6 bases and J by 4 bases, and 13 bases separated the two germline ends. Germline V gene data show CDR1 as SGHTA and CDR2 as FQGNSA.

J is TRBJ1-1 and V is TRBV29-1, with TRBD1 matching over 8 bases. There are 12 residues in the CDR3. Germline assignment: CDR1 SQVTM and CDR2 ANQGSEA. The ends lost 6 bases at V and 2 bases at J; junction bases unmatched: 2. CDR3 sequence reads: CSVGQVNTEAFF. CDR3 DNA: TGCAGCGTGGGACAGGTAAACACTGAAGCTTTCTTT. Drawing the rest from reference TRBV29-1 and TRBJ1-1, the complete variable domain is SAVISQKPSRDICQRGTSLTIQCQVDSQVTMMFWYRQQPGQSLTLIATANQGSEATYESGFVIDKFPISRPNLTFSTLTVSNMSPEDSSIYLCSVGQVNTEAFFGQGTRLTVV.

V gene TRBV19 combines with J gene TRBJ1-4; TRBD1 aligns across 11 bases. Trimming at V came to 10 bases and at J to 5 bases, leaving 12 bases not matched to a gene. The germline gives CDR1 LNHDA, CDR2 SQIVND (reference sequence). The CDR3 is made up of 16 amino acids. CDR3 residues: CATNTRGQGANEKLFF. DNA of the CDR3: TGTGCCACCAACACGCGAGGACAGGGGGCGAATGAAAAACTGTTTTTT.

A single count supports this clone. CDR3 region: CAISGRGNSPLHF. The CDR3 DNA sequence: TGTGCCATCAGTGGGAGGGGTAATTCACCCCTCCACTTT. This chain connects TRBV10-3 to TRBJ1-6; D possibly corresponds to TRBD1 (5 bases). CDR3 size: 13 residues. The V end lost 4 bases, the J end lost 6 bases, and 7 bases lay between the germline ends. Per the germline V gene, CDR1 is ENHRY and CDR2 is SYGVKD.

The CDR3 bases are TGTGCCAGCAGCAGGGACAGGGTAGAAGATACGCAGTATTTT. Translated, it gives CASSRDRVEDTQYF. The genes are TRBV27 and TRBJ2-3, with 9 nucleotides matching TRBD1. CDR1 MNHEY and CDR2 SMNVEV come from the germline V gene (reference sequence). The CDR3 length is 14 residues. V gave up 6 bases and J gave up 5 bases; unmatched junction bases: 6.

This clone is a singleton in its sample. This sample also contains other DNA sequences that code for the same CDR3. The chain has TRBV30 and TRBJ1-1; 7 bases agree with TRBD1. This CDR3 has 13 residues. Looked up from germline, CDR1 is GTSNPN and CDR2 is SVGIG (reference sequence). After removal of 3 bases from V and 1 base from J, the junction contained 2 bases not matched to a gene. CDR3 sequence: CAWSRQGNTEAFF. The CDR3 bases are TGTGCCTGGAGCAGACAGGGGAACACTGAAGCTTTCTTT.

This chain links TRBV30 with TRBJ2-7; perhaps TRBD1 as D (5 bases). CDR1 and CDR2 (germline): GTSNPN, SVGIG (reference sequence). The CDR3 has 15 amino acids. V lost 1 base to trimming and J lost 2 bases, with 15 bases between them. The CDR3 here is CAWSGAGLLPYEQYF. In DNA, the CDR3 is TGTGCCTGGAGTGGCGCAGGGTTGCTCCCCTACGAGCAGTACTTC.

The genes are TRBV6-6 and TRBJ2-2, with TRBD2 matching 11 bases. V dropped 6 bases and J dropped 4; count of bases not matched to a gene: 4. Germline V gene lookup returns CDR1 MNHNY and CDR2 SVGAGI (reference sequence). The CDR3 is 15 residues long. The chain's CDR3 is CASSVSGRATGELFF. In DNA form, the CDR3 reads TGTGCCAGCAGCGTTAGCGGGAGGGCCACCGGGGAGCTGTTTTTT.

The chain has TRBV5-4 and TRBJ2-3; D may be TRBD1 (5 bases). Germline loops: CDR1 SGHNT, CDR2 YYREEE (reference sequence). With 3 bases removed from V and 2 bases from J, the gap between germline ends came to 13 bases. The CDR3 consists of 15 residues. CDR3 sequence: CASSSKTDPTDTQYF. Here the CDR3 DNA reads TGTGCCAGCAGCTCCAAGACAGACCCCACAGATACGCAGTATTTT.

This clone was seen just once. V gene TRBV6-1 combines with J gene TRBJ2-1; TRBD2 matches 15 bases. The trim removed 4 bases at V and 6 bases at J, leaving 4 bases unmatched. The V gene's germline CDR1 is MNHNS and CDR2 SASEGT. The CDR3 is 16 amino acids. CDR3: CASSGTSGRGPNEQFF. In DNA, the CDR3 is TGTGCCAGCAGTGGGACTAGCGGGAGGGGGCCCAATGAGCAGTTCTTC.

This clone was recorded once. This chain links TRBV19 with TRBJ2-7; TRBD1 matches 11 bases. The CDR3 covers 13 residues. Germline V gives CDR1 LNHDA, CDR2 SQIVND (reference sequence). The trim removed 4 bases at V and 4 bases at J, leaving 0 bases unmatched. The CDR3 nucleotides are TGTGCCAGTAGTAGGGACAGGGGGTACGAGCAGTACTTC. Its translation is CASSRDRGYEQYF.

The rearrangement joins TRBV2 to TRBJ1-1; D is undetermined. CDR1 SNHLY and CDR2 FYNNEI come from the germline V gene. This CDR3 comprises 14 residues. V lost 0 bases, J lost 5 bases, and 10 bases lay in between. The CDR3 here is CASSEAQRRTEAFF. The CDR3 bases are TGTGCCAGCAGTGAAGCACAGAGAAGGACTGAAGCTTTCTTT.